The rows below give T cell receptor beta chains drawn from one sample of a study of blood T cells in healthy people across ages. TCRdb redid the calling of the 5' RACE reads with MiXCR, one entry per CDR3 protein. This sample has about 1.6 million distinct CDR3 sequences, with 30% to 40% found just once. The sequenced sample consisted of blood. The receptors shown here come from a woman between 25 and 40 years old in good health. Each CDR3 is given with its conserved first and last residue. Fields, in order: J gene, D gene, V gene, clone size, CDR3 DNA, CDR3 protein. A D gene is named only where the DNA matches it firmly. Clone size is stated in some rows and not others, as once, few, many or a class when expanded.

TRBJ2-3,NA,TRBV20-1,NA,TGCAGTGCCGCGGCCAGGGGAGACCCCTCCCGCACAGATACGCAGTATTTT,CSAAARGDPSRTDTQYF
TRBJ2-1,NA,TRBV14,NA,TGTGCCAGCAGCCAACCCCGCCAGGCGCTACCAAACAATGAGCAGTTCTTC,CASSQPRQALPNNEQFF
TRBJ1-2,TRBD1,TRBV4-1,NA,TGCGCCAGCGGCCAACCGGGACAGGGGGCGCGGAGTGACTATGGCTACACCTTC,CASGQPGQGARSDYGYTF
TRBJ1-2,TRBD1,TRBV28,few,TGCGCCAGCAGTATGCCTCCGGGACAGCCGCCCTATGGCTACACCTTC,CASSMPPGQPPYGYTF
TRBJ2-7,NA,TRBV6-1,NA,TGTGCCAGCAGTGAATTCGTCGACAGCTCCTACGAGCAGTACTTC,CASSEFVDSSYEQYF
TRBJ2-5,TRBD1,TRBV20-1,few,TGCAGTGCCTCAACAGGGGTAGGGGAGACCCAGTACTTC,CSASTGVGETQYF
TRBJ2-3,TRBD1,TRBV7-9,NA,TGTGCCAGCAGGCGGGACAGGGGTGCTCAGGCCACAGATACGCAGTATTTT,CASRRDRGAQATDTQYF
TRBJ2-3,NA,TRBV5-6,NA,TGTGCCAGCAGCAGATCGGACTTTCCCCTAGTGTTGGGTACGCAGTATTTT,CASSRSDFPLVLGTQYF
TRBJ1-2,NA,TRBV9,few,TGTGCCAGCAGCGTAGACGGAGAGTATGGCTACACCTTC,CASSVDGEYGYTF
TRBJ2-7,NA,TRBV7-2,NA,TGTGCCAGCAGCCTTGCGCATTCAGGACAAATCACCTACGAGCAGTACTTC,CASSLAHSGQITYEQYF
TRBJ1-2,NA,TRBV20-1,few,TGCAGTGCAGGACCGACAAGTTCTGGCTACACCTTC,CSAGPTSSGYTF
TRBJ2-7,TRBD2,TRBV3-1,few,TGTGCCAGCAGCCAAACACGCCGGAAGACGGGACTAGCGGCTCCCTACGAGCAGTACTTC,CASSQTRRKTGLAAPYEQYF
TRBJ1-1,TRBD1,TRBV20-1,NA,TGCAGTGCTAGAGATAGACGTCAGGGGGTCAGTGAAGCTTTCTTT,CSARDRRQGVSEAFF
TRBJ1-4,NA,TRBV15,NA,TGTGCCACCAGCAGAGCTGGCCAGCTGAATGAAAAACTGCTTTTT,CATSRAGQLNEKLLF
TRBJ2-7,TRBD1,TRBV5-1,NA,TGCGCCAGCAGCAAGGGGACAGGGCCTTTGTACGAGCAGTACTTC,CASSKGTGPLYEQYF
TRBJ1-1,TRBD1,TRBV4-1,NA,TGCGCCAGCAGCCAAAGAGACAGGGGCCTTGGGGGGACTGAAGCTTTCTTT,CASSQRDRGLGGTEAFF
TRBJ1-1,NA,TRBV7-9,few,TGTGCCAGCAACCCTCGTGGCAACACTGAAGCTTTCTTT,CASNPRGNTEAFF
TRBJ2-7,NA,TRBV4-1,few,TGCGCCAGCAGCCACCACCCTCAGATATTATACGAGCAGTACTTC,CASSHHPQILYEQYF
TRBJ2-1,NA,TRBV29-1,few,TGCAGCGTTGACGCCCAATTCAGTACCTCCTACAATGAGCAGTTCTTC,CSVDAQFSTSYNEQFF
TRBJ2-5,TRBD2,TRBV27,NA,TGTGCCAGCAGTCCTGACCGGGGGGTGGCAGGAGAGACCCAGTACTTC,CASSPDRGVAGETQYF
TRBJ1-2,NA,TRBV15,NA,TGTGCCACCAGCAGAGATAGGACCGCCTATGGCTACACCTTC,CATSRDRTAYGYTF
TRBJ2-3,TRBD2,TRBV10-3,NA,TGTGCCATCAGTGATCTAGCGGGAGGGGCAGATACGCAGTATTTT,CAISDLAGGADTQYF
TRBJ2-7,TRBD2,TRBV28,NA,TGTGCCAGCCACCCGGGACTAGCAATCTACGAGCAGTACTTC,CASHPGLAIYEQYF
TRBJ2-1,TRBD2,TRBV20-1,few,TGCAGTGCTAGCCTCCGGGGACTAGCTTACAATGAGCAGTTCTTC,CSASLRGLAYNEQFF
TRBJ2-1,TRBD2,TRBV10-2,few,TGCGCCACCCTGCCTAGCGGGTTCAACAATGAGCAGTTCTTC,CATLPSGFNNEQFF
TRBJ1-2,NA,TRBV10-3,NA,TGTGCCATCAGTGAGGTCCTTGGGGACAAAAACTATGGCTACACCTTC,CAISEVLGDKNYGYTF
TRBJ2-1,TRBD2,TRBV5-1,NA,TGCGCCAGCAGCTTGGGGGCTAGCGGGGTCAATGAGCAGTTCTTC,CASSLGASGVNEQFF
TRBJ1-1,NA,TRBV5-6,NA,TGTGCCAGCAGCTTGGGAAGGGGCGGGTCAGCTTTCTTT,CASSLGRGGSAFF
TRBJ2-1,NA,TRBV20-1,many,TGCAGTGCTAGAGTCTACAATGAGCAGTTCTTC,CSARVYNEQFF
TRBJ1-6,TRBD1,TRBV10-2,NA,TGCGCCAGCAGTGAGTCGCCGGGACAGTATAATTCACCCCTCCACTTT,CASSESPGQYNSPLHF
TRBJ2-7,TRBD2,TRBV3-1,many,TGTGCCAGCAGCCAAGTCGGCCGGGGGGGCTACGAGCAGTACTTC,CASSQVGRGGYEQYF
TRBJ1-5,NA,TRBV20-1,NA,TGCAGGGCTAGAAGGGGCAATCAGCCCCAGCATTTT,CRARRGNQPQHF
TRBJ2-3,TRBD2,TRBV15,once,TGTGCCGCCAGCCGACTAGCGGGGAGCACAGATACGCAGTATTTT,CAASRLAGSTDTQYF
TRBJ2-5,NA,TRBV5-1,NA,TGCGCCAGCAGCTTGGATCGACAGAGAGCCCAAGAGACCCAGTACTTC,CASSLDRQRAQETQYF
TRBJ2-1,TRBD2,TRBV9,NA,TGTGCCAGCAGCAACGTGGCTAGCGGGAGAAGAAGATCCTACAATGAGCAGTTCTTC,CASSNVASGRRRSYNEQFF
TRBJ2-4,NA,TRBV12-3/TRBV12-4,few,TGTGCCAGCACCTCCAGGGAGAGGGGGAACATTCAGTACTTC,CASTSRERGNIQYF
TRBJ2-1,NA,TRBV20-1,NA,TGCAGTGCTAATAACATTTTTAGCGGAGGGGGGCAGAGTGAGCAGTTCTTC,CSANNIFSGGGQSEQFF
TRBJ1-1,TRBD1,TRBV5-1,NA,TGCGCCAGACCACTCTGGGAGGGGGACAGGGGGCAGACTGAAGCTTTCTTT,CARPLWEGDRGQTEAFF
TRBJ2-7,TRBD2,TRBV12-3/TRBV12-4,few,TGTGCCAGCGGAGCTAGCGGACCCTACGAGCAGTACTTC,CASGASGPYEQYF
TRBJ2-5,NA,TRBV3-1,few,TGTGCCAGCAGCCAAGGTGGGAGGAACCGACGAGAGACCCAGTACTTC,CASSQGGRNRRETQYF